The present entry profiles one T cell receptor beta chain with its context. Its antigen remains unknown. These data come from a study of shared clonotypes between healthy human individuals. About the study: Per donor, CD8 memory used one plate, CD8 naive used two, CD4 memory used three and CD4 naive used three.

Naive CD8 isolation took CD45RO-negative cells positively selected for CCR7 and excluded terminally differentiated effector memory CD45RA+ cells. From germline, CDR1 is SGDLS and CDR2 YYNGEE. The CDR3 spans 15 residues. J lost 2 bases, V lost 2 bases, and 4 bases had no gene match. Repertoires were generated with immunoSEQ multiplex PCR, while TCRdb's copy carries only in-frame clones and drops some. The table includes hundreds of thousands of clones, 95% to 98% detected once. Study results and caveats: Clonotype sharing among donors, it was expected, would be affected by sequencing depth.

The origin of this receptor is a man younger than 40 in good health. Sequenced material: naive CD8+ T cells sorted from blood. The rearrangement uses TRBV9 and TRBJ2-5; 9 bases are a match to TRBD2. This CDR3 reads CASSVSGSRQETQYF. In nucleotides, the CDR3 is TGTGCCAGCAGCGTTAGCGGGAGCCGGCAAGAGACCCAGTACTTC.